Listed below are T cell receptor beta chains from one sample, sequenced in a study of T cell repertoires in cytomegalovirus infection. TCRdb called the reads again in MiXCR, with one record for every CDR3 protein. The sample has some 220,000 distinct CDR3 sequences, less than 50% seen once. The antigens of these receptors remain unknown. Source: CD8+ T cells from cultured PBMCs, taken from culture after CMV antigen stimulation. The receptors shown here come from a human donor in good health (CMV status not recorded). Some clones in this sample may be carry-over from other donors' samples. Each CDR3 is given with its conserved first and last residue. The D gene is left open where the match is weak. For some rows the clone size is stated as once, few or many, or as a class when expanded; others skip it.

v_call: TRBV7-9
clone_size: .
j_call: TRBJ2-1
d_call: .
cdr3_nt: TGTGCCAGCAGCCAACTCCCCGGACTGCCCCCGGACAATGAGCAGTTCTTC
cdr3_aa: CASSQLPGLPPDNEQFF

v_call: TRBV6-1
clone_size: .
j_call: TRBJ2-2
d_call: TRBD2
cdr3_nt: TGTGCCAGCAGTGAATATCTAGCGGGGACCGCCGACACCGGGGAGCTGTTTTTT
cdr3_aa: CASSEYLAGTADTGELFF

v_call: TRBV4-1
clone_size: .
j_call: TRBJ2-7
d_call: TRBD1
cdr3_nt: TGCGCCAGCAGCCAAGCGGGACAGAGCTACGAGCAGTACTTC
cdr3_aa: CASSQAGQSYEQYF

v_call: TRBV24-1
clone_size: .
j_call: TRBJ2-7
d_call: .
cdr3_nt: TGTGCCACCAGTGATTCTTGGCGAAAAATGGCCAACGAGCAGTACTTC
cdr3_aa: CATSDSWRKMANEQYF

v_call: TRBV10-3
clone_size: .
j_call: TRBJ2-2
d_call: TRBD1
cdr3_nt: TGTGCCATCAGTGGAACAGGGGCCGGTTCCGGGGAGCTGTTTTTT
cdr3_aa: CAISGTGAGSGELFF

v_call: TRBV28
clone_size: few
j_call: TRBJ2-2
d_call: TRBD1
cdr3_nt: TGTGCCAGCAGATCATACAGGGGGATAAACACCGGGGAGCTGTTTTTT
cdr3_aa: CASRSYRGINTGELFF

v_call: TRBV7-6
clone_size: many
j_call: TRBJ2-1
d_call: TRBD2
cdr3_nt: TGTGCCAGCAGCTTAGCGTCCGGGACTAGGATTTTAGGTGAGCAGTTCTTC
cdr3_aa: CASSLASGTRILGEQFF

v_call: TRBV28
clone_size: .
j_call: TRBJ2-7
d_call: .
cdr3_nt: TGTGCCAGCAGTCGAAAGCGTCAGAGATCCTACGAGCAGTACTTC
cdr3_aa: CASSRKRQRSYEQYF

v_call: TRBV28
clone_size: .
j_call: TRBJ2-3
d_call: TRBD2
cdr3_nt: TGTGCCAGCAGTCCCCCCCGACTAGCGACTAGCAAAGATACGCAGTATTTT
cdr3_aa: CASSPPRLATSKDTQYF

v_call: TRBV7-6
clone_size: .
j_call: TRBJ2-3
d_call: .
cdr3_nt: TGTGCCAGCAGCTTAGCAGGCAGGGGAACAGATACGCAGTATTTT
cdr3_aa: CASSLAGRGTDTQYF

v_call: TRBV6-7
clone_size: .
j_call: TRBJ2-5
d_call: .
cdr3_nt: TGTGCCAGCAGTTACTCGAAATTGCGGGAGACCCAGTACTTC
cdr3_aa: CASSYSKLRETQYF

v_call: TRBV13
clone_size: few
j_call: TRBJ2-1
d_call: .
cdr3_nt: TGTGCCAGCAGCTCGGGTAATGGGGCTAGCACTTCCTACAATGAGCAGTTCTTC
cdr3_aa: CASSSGNGASTSYNEQFF

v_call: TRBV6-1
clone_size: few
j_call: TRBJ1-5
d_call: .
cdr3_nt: TGTGCCAGCAGTGAAGCGCGGCACCATAGCAATCAGCCCCAGCATTTT
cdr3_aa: CASSEARHHSNQPQHF

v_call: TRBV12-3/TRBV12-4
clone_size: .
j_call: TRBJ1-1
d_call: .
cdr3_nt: TGTGCCAGCAGTTTGGGGACACCAGAAGCTTTCTTT
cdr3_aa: CASSLGTPEAFF

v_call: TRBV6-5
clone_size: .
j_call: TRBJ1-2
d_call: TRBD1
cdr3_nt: TGTGCCAGCTCGACAGGGCTCTATGGCTACACCTTC
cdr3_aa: CASSTGLYGYTF

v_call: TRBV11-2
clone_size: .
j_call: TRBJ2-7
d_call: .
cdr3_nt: TGTGCCAGCAGTGAGTACTACGAGCAGTACTTC
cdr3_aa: CASSEYYEQYF

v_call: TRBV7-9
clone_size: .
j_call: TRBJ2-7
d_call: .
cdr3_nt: TGTGCCAGCAGACATGGATCGGACTACCTGTGGTTC
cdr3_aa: CASRHGSDYLWF

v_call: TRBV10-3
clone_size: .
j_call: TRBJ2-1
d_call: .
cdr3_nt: TGTGCCATCAGTGAGAGGGCTGATGAGCAGTTCTTC
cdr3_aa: CAISERADEQFF

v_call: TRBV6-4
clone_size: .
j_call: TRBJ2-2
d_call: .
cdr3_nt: TGTGCCAGCAGTGAGAACGTAGACACCGGGGAGCTGTTTTTT
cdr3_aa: CASSENVDTGELFF